This T cell receptor beta chain was captured in a study of naive and memory T cell subsets. Study-wide results and caveats: In naive cells, over 90% of TCR sequences were seen only once. Especially in CD8 cells, naive repertoires contained a few larger clonotypes, possibly CD45RA-re-expressing memory cells. From naive to CM, EM and EMRA, diversity decreased and Gini increased.

Looked up from germline, CDR1 is PRHDT and CDR2 is FYEKMQ (reference sequence). V was clipped by 5 bases and J by 0 bases, with 14 bases between them. CDR3 length equals 16 residues. CD8 T cells were positively selected from what remained after CD4 positive selection. Only a few counts were recorded for this clonotype. What it binds is unknown. Two oligonucleotides, mixed equimolar, formed the beta constant-region primer covering TRBC1 and TRBC2. Four rounds of PCR amplified the ligated cDNA using nested alpha and beta constant-region primers plus SP2. TCRdb reprocessed the UMI-ligation and nested PCR reads via MiXCR and lists one record per CDR3 protein. The sample lists approximately 80,000 distinct CDR3 sequences, about 8.2% seen once, with 1.2% in the top ten.

The chain recombines TRBV13 with TRBJ2-1; perhaps D is TRBD1 or TRBD2 (5 bases each). The receptor was derived from a human donor in good health. The source material was naive CD8+ T cells from blood. CDR3 DNA: TGTGCCAGCAGCCCCCCCCCAGGGAGCTCCTACAATGAGCAGTTCTTC. Translated: CASSPPPGSSYNEQFF.